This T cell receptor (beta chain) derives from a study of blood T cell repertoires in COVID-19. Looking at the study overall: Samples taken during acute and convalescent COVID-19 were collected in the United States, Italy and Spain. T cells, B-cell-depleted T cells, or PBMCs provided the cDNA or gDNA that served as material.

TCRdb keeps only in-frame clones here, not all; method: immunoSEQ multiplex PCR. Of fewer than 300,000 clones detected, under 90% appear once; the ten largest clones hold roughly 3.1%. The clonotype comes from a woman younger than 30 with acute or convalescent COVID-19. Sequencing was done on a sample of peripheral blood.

The CDR3 loop reads CASSQEHVASYEQYF. Written as DNA, the CDR3 is TGCGCCAGCAGCCAGGAACACGTAGCGTCCTACGAGCAGTACTTC. The chain has TRBV4-3 and TRBJ2-7; D is possibly TRBD2 (5 bases). Germline lookup yields CDR1 LGHNA and CDR2 YSLEER. The CDR3 sequence is 15 residues long. V shed 3 bases and J shed 1 base, with 13 bases lying between them.